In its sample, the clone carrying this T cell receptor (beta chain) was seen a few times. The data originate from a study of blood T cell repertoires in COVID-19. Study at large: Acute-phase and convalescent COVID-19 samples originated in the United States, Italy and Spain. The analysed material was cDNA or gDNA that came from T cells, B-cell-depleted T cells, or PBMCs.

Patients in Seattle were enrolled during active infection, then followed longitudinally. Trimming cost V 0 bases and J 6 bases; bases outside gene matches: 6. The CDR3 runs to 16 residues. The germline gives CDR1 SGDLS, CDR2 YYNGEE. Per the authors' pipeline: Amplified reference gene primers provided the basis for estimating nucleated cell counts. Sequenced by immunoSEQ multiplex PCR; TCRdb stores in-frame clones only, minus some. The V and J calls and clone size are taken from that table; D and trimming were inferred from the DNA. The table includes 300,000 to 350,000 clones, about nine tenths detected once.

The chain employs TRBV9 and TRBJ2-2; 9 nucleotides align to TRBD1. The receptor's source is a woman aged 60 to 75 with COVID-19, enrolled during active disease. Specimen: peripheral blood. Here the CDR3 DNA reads TGTGCCAGCAGCGTAGGCTGGACAGGGGTTGCCGGGGAGCTGTTTTTT. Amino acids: CASSVGWTGVAGELFF.